Each of the 19 T cell receptor beta chains below was sequenced from the same sample in a study of T cells after posttransplantation cyclophosphamide. Sequenced by immunoSEQ multiplex PCR; TCRdb stores in-frame clones only, minus some. This sample has fewer than 60,000 clones; under 95% occur once, and the top ten carry about 3%. The source material was PBMCs. These receptors were obtained from a woman aged 25-40 years in good health and a related stem cell transplant donor.

This clone came up once. The V gene is TRBV7-8, the J gene TRBJ2-7; no clear D. Trimming removed 5 bases at V and 7 bases at J, with 24 bases between. Germline loops: CDR1 SGHVS, CDR2 FQNEAQ. CDR3 length: 16 residues. The CDR3 region is CASSLLPNRALDEQYF. Here the CDR3 DNA reads TGTGCCAGCAGCCTGCTGCCTAACCGCGCACTTGATGAGCAGTACTTC.

The V gene is TRBV6-1, the J gene TRBJ2-5; 9 nucleotides align to TRBD1. This CDR3 has 16 residues. V dropped 3 bases and J dropped 0; count of bases not matched to a gene: 5. Germline values: CDR1 MNHNS, CDR2 SASEGT. The CDR3 coding sequence is TGTGCCAGCAGTGAGAACAGGGGGCTCAACCAAGAGACCCAGTACTTC. As protein: CASSENRGLNQETQYF.

The gene calls are TRBV5-1 and TRBJ1-2, with 10 bases fitting TRBD1. This CDR3 has 14 residues. Germline assignment: CDR1 SGHRS and CDR2 YFSETQ. Germline trimming cut 3 bases from V and 5 bases from J; bases unmatched to any gene: 4. The CDR3 here is CASSWGQGTYGYTF. CDR3 nucleotides: TGCGCCAGCAGCTGGGGACAGGGGACTTATGGCTACACCTTC.

The V and J genes are TRBV5-1 and TRBJ1-1; weak D call: TRBD1 (6 bases). The V and J ends lost 2 bases and 4 bases respectively, with 15 bases between them. This CDR3 has 15 amino acids. From germline, CDR1 is SGHRS and CDR2 YFSETQ. For the CDR3, the DNA is TGCGCCAGCAGCTTTCTTACAGGGTCGGTCACTGAAGCTTTCTTT. It yields the protein CASSFLTGSVTEAFF.

This rearrangement joins TRBV7-8 to TRBJ2-3, with D perhaps TRBD2 (5 bases). CDR3 size: 14 residues. The germline V and J ends were trimmed by 5 bases and 4 bases, with 13 bases remaining between them. Per germline, CDR1 SGHVS and CDR2 FQNEAQ. The CDR3, as DNA: TGTGCCAGCAGCCCCCGGCTAGCCTCAGATACGCAGTATTTT. Translated, it gives CASSPRLASDTQYF.

This chain joins TRBV6-5 and TRBJ1-2; D possibly corresponds to TRBD1 (5 bases). Between the trimmed V and J ends, which lost 5 bases and 8 bases, there was a span of 18 bases. The CDR3 runs 14 residues. Germline values: CDR1 MNHEY, CDR2 SVGAGI. The CDR3 loop reads CASSTSGRGGGYTF. Written as DNA, the CDR3 is TGTGCCAGCAGTACCTCTGGTAGGGGTGGCGGCTACACCTTC.

CDR3 loop: CASSQNPEDGGYTF. The CDR3 region has the DNA TGCGCCAGCAGCCAAAACCCGGAGGATGGTGGCTACACCTTC. The chain recombines TRBV4-3 with TRBJ1-2; no clear D. CDR3 length: 14 amino acids. V was pared by 2 bases and J by 7 bases, with 14 bases between. Looked up from germline, CDR1 is LGHNA and CDR2 is YSLEER.

This chain joins TRBV13 and TRBJ2-5, with D maybe TRBD2 (5 bases). Germline loops: CDR1 PRHDT, CDR2 FYEKMQ (reference sequence). The V gene lost 5 bases and the J gene lost 2 bases, with 12 bases spanning the gap. The CDR3 loop spans 14 amino acids. CDR3 sequence: CASSLSGAQETQYF. CDR3 DNA sequence: TGTGCCAGCAGCCTAAGCGGAGCACAAGAGACCCAGTACTTC.

This clone occurred a few times. CDR3 amino acids: CASSPGFAQPQHF. The CDR3 DNA reads as TGTGCCAGCAGCCCGGGGTTCGCTCAGCCCCAGCATTTT. The chain joins TRBV7-9 to TRBJ1-5; no clear D gene. The CDR3 runs 13 residues. The V end lost 5 bases, the J end lost 6 bases, and 11 bases lay between the germline ends. Looked up from germline, CDR1 is SEHNR and CDR2 is FQNEAQ (reference sequence).

The V and J genes are TRBV29-1 and TRBJ2-5; TRBD2 matches at 9 bases. CDR1 is SQVTM and CDR2 is ANQGSEA in the germline V gene. The CDR3 sequence is 14 residues long. Trimming cost V 4 bases and J 2 bases; bases outside gene matches: 5. The chain's CDR3 is CSVGGGARQETQYF. The CDR3 DNA sequence: TGCAGCGTTGGCGGGGGGGCCAGACAAGAGACCCAGTACTTC. The full variable domain, its missing parts supplied by reference TRBV29-1 and TRBJ2-5, is SAVISQKPSRDICQRGTSLTIQCQVDSQVTMMFWYRQQPGQSLTLIATANQGSEATYESGFVIDKFPISRPNLTFSTLTVSNMSPEDSSIYLCSVGGGARQETQYFGPGTRLLVL.

The gene calls are TRBV25-1 and TRBJ2-7; 9 nucleotides line up with TRBD2. CDR1 is MGHDK, CDR2 SYGVNS, per germline. There are 17 residues in the CDR3. V trimming: 1 base; J trimming: 4 bases; junction bases outside the gene matches: 11. The DNA for the CDR3 is TGTGCCAGCAGTGAATCCCGCGGGGGGGCATCAGGGTACGAGCAGTACTTC. It yields the protein CASSESRGGASGYEQYF.

A remark on this clone: An end of the junction does not agree with germline; a read error may underlie this. The same CDR3 can be traced to other DNA sequences in this sample. The chain is built from TRBV7-9 and TRBJ2-7, with TRBD1 identical over 9 bases. This CDR3 has 16 amino acids. Germline values: CDR1 SEHNR, CDR2 FQNEAQ (reference sequence). CDR3 nucleotide sequence: TGTGCCAGCAGCCTAGCTTCCGGGACAGGGTTCATCGAGCAGTACTTC. Its protein is CASSLASGTGFIEQYF. Using reference TRBV7-9 and TRBJ2-7 for the parts outside the CDR3, the full variable domain is DTGVSQNPRHKITKRGQNVTFRCDPISEHNRLYWYRQTLGQGPEFLTYFQNEAQLEKSRLLSDRFSAERPKGSFSTLEIQRTEQGDSAMYLCASSLASGTGFIEQYFGPGTRLTVT.

This chain connects TRBV6-1 to TRBJ2-3; D may be TRBD1 (5 bases). This CDR3 has 14 amino acids. Per the germline V gene, CDR1 is MNHNS and CDR2 is SASEGT. The V and J ends lost 3 bases and 0 bases respectively, with 7 bases between them. CDR3 coding DNA: TGTGCCAGCAGTGAGCAGGGAAGCACAGATACGCAGTATTTT. Its translation: CASSEQGSTDTQYF.

The J gene is TRBJ2-3, the V gene TRBV9, with D perhaps TRBD2 (6 bases). CDR1 is SGDLS, CDR2 YYNGEE, per germline. The CDR3 loop spans 16 amino acids. The V end lost 1 base, the J end lost 4 bases, and 16 bases lay between the germline ends. Here the CDR3 reads CASSVRGGVSSDTQYF. Here the CDR3 DNA reads TGTGCCAGCAGCGTACGGGGCGGGGTGTCGTCAGATACGCAGTATTTT.

The chain couples TRBV19 to TRBJ1-5; TRBD1 agrees at 9 bases. Germline V gene sequence: CDR1 LNHDA, CDR2 SQIVND (reference sequence). This CDR3 contains 15 residues. The junction had 11 bases not matched to a gene; V was cut back by 7 bases and J by 7 bases. The CDR3 sequence: CASKMRRTGDQPQHF. The CDR3 coding sequence is TGTGCCAGTAAAATGAGGCGGACAGGGGACCAGCCCCAGCATTTT.

The chain links TRBV19 to TRBJ1-3, with 8 bases matching TRBD1. Germline values: CDR1 LNHDA, CDR2 SQIVND (reference sequence). The length of the CDR3 is 19 residues. Unmatched junction bases numbered 18, after V lost 6 bases and J lost 2 bases. CDR3 loop: CASRPPLGRGQDTGNTIYF. The CDR3 DNA sequence: TGTGCCAGTAGACCCCCGTTGGGCAGGGGGCAAGATACTGGAAACACCATATATTTT.

The rearrangement uses TRBV7-9 and TRBJ1-1, with 7 nucleotides matching TRBD1. V shed 5 bases, J shed 5 bases, and the junction held 5 bases outside the gene matches. The CDR3 is made up of 13 amino acids. Germline V gives CDR1 SEHNR, CDR2 FQNEAQ (reference sequence). The CDR3 nucleotides read TGTGCCAGCAGCGTACAGGGGAGTACTGAAGCTTTCTTT. Protein product: CASSVQGSTEAFF.

The chain has TRBV7-6 and TRBJ1-3; 7 bases are shared with TRBD1. The germline V gene has CDR1 SGHVS and CDR2 FNYEAQ. J gave up 0 bases and V 1 base, and 6 bases lay outside the gene matches. This CDR3 is 17 amino acids long. CDR3 DNA sequence: TGTGCCAGCAGCTTAGTAGGGGGCAAGGGCTCTGGAAACACCATATATTTT. The encoded protein is CASSLVGGKGSGNTIYF.

The chain links TRBV2 to TRBJ2-2; maybe TRBD2 (7 bases). Trimming removed 5 bases from V and 8 bases from J, with 15 bases in between. The CDR3 spans 14 residues. Germline V gene lookup returns CDR1 SNHLY and CDR2 FYNNEI. The CDR3 loop reads CASSSPRGTGELFF. CDR3 coding DNA: TGTGCCAGCAGTAGCCCGCGGGGGACAGGGGAGCTGTTTTTT.